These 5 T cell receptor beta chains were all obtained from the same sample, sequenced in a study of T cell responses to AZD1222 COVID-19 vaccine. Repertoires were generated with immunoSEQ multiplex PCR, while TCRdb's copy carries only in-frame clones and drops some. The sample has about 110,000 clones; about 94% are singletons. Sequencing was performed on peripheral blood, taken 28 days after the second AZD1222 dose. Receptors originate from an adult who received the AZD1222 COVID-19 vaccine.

The DNA for the CDR3 is TGTGCCAGTAGTATAGCTGCGGGTAATGAAAAACTGTTTTTT. Protein product: CASSIAAGNEKLFF. The chain employs TRBV19 and TRBJ1-4; D remains unclear. The CDR3 loop spans 14 amino acids. V lost 1 base and J 4 bases, leaving 7 bases between the germline ends. Per germline, CDR1 LNHDA and CDR2 SQIVND (reference sequence).

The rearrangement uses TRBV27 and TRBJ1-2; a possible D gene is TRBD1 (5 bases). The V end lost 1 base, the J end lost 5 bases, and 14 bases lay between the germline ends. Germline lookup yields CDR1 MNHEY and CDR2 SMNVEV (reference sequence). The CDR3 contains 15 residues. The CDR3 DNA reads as TGTGCCAGCAGTTTATTTGGTCGAGGGGATTATGGCTACACCTTC. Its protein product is CASSLFGRGDYGYTF.

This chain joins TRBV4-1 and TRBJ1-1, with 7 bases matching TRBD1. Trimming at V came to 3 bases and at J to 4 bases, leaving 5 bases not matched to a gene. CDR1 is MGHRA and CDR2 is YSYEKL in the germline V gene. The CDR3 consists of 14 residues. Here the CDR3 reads CASSHRQGFTEAFF. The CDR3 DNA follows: TGCGCCAGCAGCCACCGACAGGGATTCACTGAAGCTTTCTTT.

CDR3 amino acids: CATLAPGEIQPQHF. Written as DNA, the CDR3 is TGTGCCACCCTCGCTCCGGGAGAAATTCAGCCCCAGCATTTT. V is TRBV24-1 and J is TRBJ1-5; no clear D. Between the trimmed V and J ends, which lost 9 bases and 6 bases, there was a span of 17 bases. Germline V lookup: CDR1 KGHDR, CDR2 SFDVKD. This CDR3 region has 14 residues.

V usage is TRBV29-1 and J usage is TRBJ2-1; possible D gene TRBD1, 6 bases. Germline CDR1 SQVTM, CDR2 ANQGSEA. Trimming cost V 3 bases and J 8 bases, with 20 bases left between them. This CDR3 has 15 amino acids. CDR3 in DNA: TGCAGCGTTGACGGGACACCCTCGGTCGTCGATGAGCAGTTCTTC. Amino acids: CSVDGTPSVVDEQFF.